The entry below gives a single T cell receptor beta chain sequence along with its context. The antigen remains unidentified. V lost 3 bases, J lost 7 bases, and 22 bases lay in between. There are 16 residues in the CDR3. Germline CDR1 reads SGDLS; CDR2 reads YYNGEE. Only in-frame clones appear in the TCRdb table, and some are missing; sequencing was by immunoSEQ multiplex PCR. The sample yields some 6,500 clones, more than 95% seen once. This sample is drawn from a study of naive CD8 T cells in extremely preterm neonates. General observations from the study: iChao1 richness was lowest in preterm neonates, significantly versus all ages.

Healthy children aged about 16-60 months having elective surgery, and healthy nonsmoking adults, gave blood. Per sample, roughly 20,000 to 100,000 naive CD8+ cells were sorted. Sequenced sample: naive CD8+ T cells from blood. This receptor was identified in a human donor in good health. The J gene is TRBJ1-2, the V gene TRBV9, with a weak D call TRBD1 (6 bases). CDR3 coding DNA: TGTGCCAGCAGCGCCCCCTCGACGGGGGGCAGTGGTGGCTACACCTTC. It yields the protein CASSAPSTGGSGGYTF.